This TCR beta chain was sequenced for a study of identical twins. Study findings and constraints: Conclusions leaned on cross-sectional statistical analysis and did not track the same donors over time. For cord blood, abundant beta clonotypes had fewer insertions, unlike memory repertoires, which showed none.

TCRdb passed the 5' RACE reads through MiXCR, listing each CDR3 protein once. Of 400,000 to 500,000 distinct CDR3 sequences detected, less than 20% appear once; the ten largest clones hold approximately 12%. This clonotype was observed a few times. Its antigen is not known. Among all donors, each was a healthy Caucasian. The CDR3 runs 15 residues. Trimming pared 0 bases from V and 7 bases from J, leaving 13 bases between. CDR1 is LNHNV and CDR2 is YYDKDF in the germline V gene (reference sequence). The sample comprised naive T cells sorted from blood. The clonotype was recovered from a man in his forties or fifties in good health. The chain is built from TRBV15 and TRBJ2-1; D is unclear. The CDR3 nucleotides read TGTGCCACCAGCAGAGATTTGGCCTTAGGAAATGAGCAGTTCTTC. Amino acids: CATSRDLALGNEQFF.